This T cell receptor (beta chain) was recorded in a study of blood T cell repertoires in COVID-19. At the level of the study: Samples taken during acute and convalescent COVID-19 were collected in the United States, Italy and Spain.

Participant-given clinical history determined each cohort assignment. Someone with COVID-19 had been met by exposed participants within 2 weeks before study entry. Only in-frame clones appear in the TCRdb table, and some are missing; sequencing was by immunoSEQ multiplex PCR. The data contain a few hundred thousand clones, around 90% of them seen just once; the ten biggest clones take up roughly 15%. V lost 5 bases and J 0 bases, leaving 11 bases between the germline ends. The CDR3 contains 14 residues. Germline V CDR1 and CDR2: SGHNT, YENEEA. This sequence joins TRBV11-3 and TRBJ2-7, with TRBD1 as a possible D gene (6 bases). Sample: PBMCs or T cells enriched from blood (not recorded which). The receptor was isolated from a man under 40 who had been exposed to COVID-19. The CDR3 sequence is CASSGGQSSYEQYF. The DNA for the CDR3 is TGTGCCAGCAGCGGCGGACAGAGCTCCTACGAGCAGTACTTC. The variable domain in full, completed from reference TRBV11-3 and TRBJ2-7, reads EAGVVQSPRYKIIEKKQPVAFWCNPISGHNTLYWYLQNLGQGPELLIRYENEEAVDDSQLPKDRFSAERLKGVDSTLKIQPAELGDSAVYLCASSGGQSSYEQYFGPGTRLTVT.